This T cell receptor beta chain was recovered during a study of shared clonotypes between healthy human individuals. Profiling relied on immunoSEQ multiplex PCR, and the TCRdb table lists in-frame clones only, not all of them. The sample consists of 2 million to 2.5 million clones, around 92% of them appearing once. Negatively enriched CD4+ T cells were divided by CD45RA into naive and memory. V lost 0 bases to trimming and J lost 8 bases; unmatched junction nucleotides: 4. The CDR3 loop spans 17 amino acids. Germline CDR1 is MGHRA and CDR2 is YSYEKL. This rearrangement joins TRBV4-1 to TRBJ2-4, with 16 bases lining up with TRBD2. The specimen was naive CD4+ T cells from PBMCs. Sample subset: CD45RA+ positively selected. This clonotype was obtained from a man between 18 and 35 years old in good health. Some clones in this sample may be carry-over from other donors' samples. CDR3 in DNA: TGCGCCAGCAGCCAAGAGGGACTAGCGGGAGGGCGAGACATTCAGTACTTC. Translation: CASSQEGLAGGRDIQYF.